Sequencing of this T cell receptor (beta chain) was carried out in a study of blood T cells in healthy people across ages. General study findings and limits: Unsorted PBMCs blocked a conclusive comparison of naive and antigen-experienced cells.

A second roughly 7 to 11 cycle PCR used barcoded and J-beta primers. Researchers report that each sample yielded at least 2.5 million CDR3-containing paired-end reads. TCRdb independently ran MiXCR on the 5' RACE reads; one entry per CDR3 protein. The sample lists 1.8 million or so distinct CDR3 sequences; around 42% were seen once. Germline V gives CDR1 SGHTA, CDR2 FQGNSA. V was cut by 4 bases and J by 6 bases, with 10 bases left in between. The CDR3 is 13 residues long. This clonotype was detected only a few times. What it binds is not known. Specimen: blood. This clonotype was obtained from a human donor in good health. V and J are TRBV7-2 and TRBJ2-1; perhaps D is TRBD1 or TRBD2 (5 bases each). Here the CDR3 DNA reads TGTGCCAGCAGCTCACAGAGGGGCAATGAGCAGTTCTTC. Encoded protein: CASSSQRGNEQFF.